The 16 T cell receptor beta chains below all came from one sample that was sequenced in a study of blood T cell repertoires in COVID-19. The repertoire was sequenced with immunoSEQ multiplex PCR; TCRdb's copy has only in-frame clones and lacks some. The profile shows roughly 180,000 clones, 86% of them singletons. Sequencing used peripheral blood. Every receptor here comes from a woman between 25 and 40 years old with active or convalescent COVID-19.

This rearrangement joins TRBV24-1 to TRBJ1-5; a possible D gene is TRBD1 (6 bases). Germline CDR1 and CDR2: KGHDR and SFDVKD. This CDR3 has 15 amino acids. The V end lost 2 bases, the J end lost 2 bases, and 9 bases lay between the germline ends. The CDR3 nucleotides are TGTGCCACCAGTGATTCCAGGGGCCGCAATCAGCCCCAGCATTTT. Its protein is CATSDSRGRNQPQHF.

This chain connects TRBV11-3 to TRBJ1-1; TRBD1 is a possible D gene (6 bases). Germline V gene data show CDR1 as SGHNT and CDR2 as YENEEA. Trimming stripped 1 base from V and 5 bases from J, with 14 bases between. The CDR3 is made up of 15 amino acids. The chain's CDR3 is CASSLVYQGRTEAFF. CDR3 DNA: TGTGCCAGCAGCTTAGTATATCAGGGGCGAACTGAAGCTTTCTTT.

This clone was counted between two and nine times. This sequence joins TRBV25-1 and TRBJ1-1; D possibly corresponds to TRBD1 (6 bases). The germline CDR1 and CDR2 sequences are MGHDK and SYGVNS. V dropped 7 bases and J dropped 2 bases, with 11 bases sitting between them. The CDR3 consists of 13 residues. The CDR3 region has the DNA TGTGCCAGCATTACAGGGCACAACACTGAAGCTTTCTTT. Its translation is CASITGHNTEAFF.

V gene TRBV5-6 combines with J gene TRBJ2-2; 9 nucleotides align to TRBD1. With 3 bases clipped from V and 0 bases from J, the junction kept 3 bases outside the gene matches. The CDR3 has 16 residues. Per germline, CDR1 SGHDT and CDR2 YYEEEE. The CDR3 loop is CASSWGQGTNTGELFF. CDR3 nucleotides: TGTGCCAGCAGCTGGGGACAGGGTACGAACACCGGGGAGCTGTTTTTT.

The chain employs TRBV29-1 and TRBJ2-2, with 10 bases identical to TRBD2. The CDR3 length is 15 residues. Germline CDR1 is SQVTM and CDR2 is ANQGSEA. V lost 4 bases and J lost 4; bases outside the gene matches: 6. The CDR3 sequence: CSVGGASGSTGELFF. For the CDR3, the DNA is TGCAGCGTTGGAGGTGCTAGCGGGAGCACCGGGGAGCTGTTTTTT.

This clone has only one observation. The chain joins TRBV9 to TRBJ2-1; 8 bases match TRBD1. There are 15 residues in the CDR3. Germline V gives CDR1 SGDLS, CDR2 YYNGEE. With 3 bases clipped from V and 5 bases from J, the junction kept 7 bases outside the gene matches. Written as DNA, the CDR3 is TGTGCCAGCAGCGCTCCGGGACAGGTCAACAATGAGCAGTTCTTC. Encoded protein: CASSAPGQVNNEQFF.

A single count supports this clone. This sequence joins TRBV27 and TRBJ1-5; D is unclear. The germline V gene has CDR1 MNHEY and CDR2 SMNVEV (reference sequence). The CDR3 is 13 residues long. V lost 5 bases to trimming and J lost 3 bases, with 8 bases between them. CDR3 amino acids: CASSPSVNQPQHF. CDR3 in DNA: TGTGCCAGCAGTCCCTCGGTCAATCAGCCCCAGCATTTT.

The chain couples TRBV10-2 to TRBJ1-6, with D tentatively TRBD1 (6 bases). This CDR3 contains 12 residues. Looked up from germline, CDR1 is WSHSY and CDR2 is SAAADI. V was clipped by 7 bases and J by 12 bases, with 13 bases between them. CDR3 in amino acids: CASMDSWGPLHF. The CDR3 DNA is TGCGCCAGCATGGACAGCTGGGGACCCCTCCACTTT.

CDR3 bases: TGTGCCAGCTCGGAGCCGGGACAGCCGAATGAAAAACTGTTTTTT. The encoded protein is CASSEPGQPNEKLFF. The gene calls are TRBV18 and TRBJ1-4; TRBD1 aligns across 7 bases. The CDR3 has 15 residues. The J segment lost 5 bases and the V segment lost 6 bases, leaving 9 bases of the junction unmatched. Germline CDR1 reads KGHSH; CDR2 reads LQKENI.

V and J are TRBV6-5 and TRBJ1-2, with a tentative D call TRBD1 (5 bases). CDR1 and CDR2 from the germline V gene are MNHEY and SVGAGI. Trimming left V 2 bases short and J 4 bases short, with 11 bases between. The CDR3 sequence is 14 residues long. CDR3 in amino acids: CASSYLQDLYGYTF. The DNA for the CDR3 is TGTGCCAGCAGTTACCTACAGGACCTCTATGGCTACACCTTC.

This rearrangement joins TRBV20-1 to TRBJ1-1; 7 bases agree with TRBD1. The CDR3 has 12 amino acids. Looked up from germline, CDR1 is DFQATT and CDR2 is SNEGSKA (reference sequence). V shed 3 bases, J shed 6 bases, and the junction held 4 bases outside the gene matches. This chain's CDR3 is CSASGRGPEAFF. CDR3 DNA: TGCAGTGCTAGTGGAAGGGGGCCTGAAGCTTTCTTT.

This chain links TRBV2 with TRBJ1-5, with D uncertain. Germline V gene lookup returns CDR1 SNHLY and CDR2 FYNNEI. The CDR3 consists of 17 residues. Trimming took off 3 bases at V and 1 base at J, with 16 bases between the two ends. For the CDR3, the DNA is TGTGCCAGCAGTGATCAGGTTGGGTTTTCGAGCAATCAGCCCCAGCATTTT. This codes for CASSDQVGFSSNQPQHF.

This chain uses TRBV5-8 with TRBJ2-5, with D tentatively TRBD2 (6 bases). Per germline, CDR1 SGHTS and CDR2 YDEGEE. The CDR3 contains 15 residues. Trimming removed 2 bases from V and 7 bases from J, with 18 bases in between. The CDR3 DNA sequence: TGTGCCAGCAGCTTTCGGGGGTCGCCCCAGGGGACCCAGTACTTC. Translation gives CASSFRGSPQGTQYF.

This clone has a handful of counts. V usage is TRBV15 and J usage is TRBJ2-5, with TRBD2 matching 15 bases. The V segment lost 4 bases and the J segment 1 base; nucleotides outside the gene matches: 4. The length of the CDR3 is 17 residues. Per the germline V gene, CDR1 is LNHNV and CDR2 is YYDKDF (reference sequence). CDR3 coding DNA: TGTGCCACCAGCAAGGGACTAGCGGGGGGAGGCCAAGAGACCCAGTACTTC. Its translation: CATSKGLAGGGQETQYF.

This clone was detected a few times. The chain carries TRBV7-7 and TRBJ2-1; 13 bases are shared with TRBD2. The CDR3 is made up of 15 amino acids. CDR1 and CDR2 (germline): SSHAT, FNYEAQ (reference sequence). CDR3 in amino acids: CASASTSGGGNEQFF. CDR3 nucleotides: TGTGCTAGCGCTTCAACTAGCGGGGGGGGAAATGAGCAGTTCTTC.

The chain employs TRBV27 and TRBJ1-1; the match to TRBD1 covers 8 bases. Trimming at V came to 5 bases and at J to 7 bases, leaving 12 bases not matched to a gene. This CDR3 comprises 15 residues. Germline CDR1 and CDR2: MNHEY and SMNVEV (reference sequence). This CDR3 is CASSPRTGNKIEAFF. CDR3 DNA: TGTGCCAGCAGTCCCCGGACAGGGAATAAAATTGAAGCTTTCTTT.